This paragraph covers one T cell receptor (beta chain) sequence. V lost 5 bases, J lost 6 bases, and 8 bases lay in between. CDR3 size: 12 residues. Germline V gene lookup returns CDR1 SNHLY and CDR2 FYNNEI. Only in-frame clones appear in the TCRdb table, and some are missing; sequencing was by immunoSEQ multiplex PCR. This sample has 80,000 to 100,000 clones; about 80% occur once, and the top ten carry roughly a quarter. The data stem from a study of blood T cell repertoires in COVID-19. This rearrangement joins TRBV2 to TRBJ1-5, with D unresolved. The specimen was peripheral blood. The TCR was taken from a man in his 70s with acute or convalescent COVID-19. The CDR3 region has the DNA TGTGCCAGCAGTCGTTCGGGTCAGCCCCAGCATTTT. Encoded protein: CASSRSGQPQHF. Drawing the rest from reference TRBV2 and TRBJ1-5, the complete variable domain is EPEVTQTPSHQVTQMGQEVILRCVPISNHLYFYWYRQILGQKVEFLVSFYNNEISEKSEIFDDQFSVERPDGSNFTLKIRSTKLEDSAMYFCASSRSGQPQHFGDGTRLSIL.